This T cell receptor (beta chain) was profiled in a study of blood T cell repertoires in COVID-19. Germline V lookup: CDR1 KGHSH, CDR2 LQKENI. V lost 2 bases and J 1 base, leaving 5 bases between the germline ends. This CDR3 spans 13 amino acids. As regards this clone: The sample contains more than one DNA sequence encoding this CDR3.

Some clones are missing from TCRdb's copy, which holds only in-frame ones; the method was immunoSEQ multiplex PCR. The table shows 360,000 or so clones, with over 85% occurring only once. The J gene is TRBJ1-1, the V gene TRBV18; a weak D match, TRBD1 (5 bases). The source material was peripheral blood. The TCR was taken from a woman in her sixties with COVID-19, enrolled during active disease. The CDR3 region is CASSPGQNTEAFF. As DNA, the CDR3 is TGTGCCAGCTCACCAGGACAGAACACTGAAGCTTTCTTT.